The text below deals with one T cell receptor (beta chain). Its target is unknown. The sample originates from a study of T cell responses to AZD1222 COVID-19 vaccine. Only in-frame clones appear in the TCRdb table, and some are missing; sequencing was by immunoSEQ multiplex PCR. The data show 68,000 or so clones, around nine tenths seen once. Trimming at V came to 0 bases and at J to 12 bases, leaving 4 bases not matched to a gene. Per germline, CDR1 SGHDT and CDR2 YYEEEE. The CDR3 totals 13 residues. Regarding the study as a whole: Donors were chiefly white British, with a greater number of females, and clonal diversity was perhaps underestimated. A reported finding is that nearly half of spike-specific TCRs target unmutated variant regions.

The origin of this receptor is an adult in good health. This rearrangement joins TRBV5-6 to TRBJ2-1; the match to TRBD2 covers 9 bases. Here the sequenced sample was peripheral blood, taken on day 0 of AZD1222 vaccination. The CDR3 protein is CASSLASGIPQFF. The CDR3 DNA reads TGTGCCAGCAGCTTGGCTAGCGGGATCCCGCAGTTCTTC.